Here is one T cell receptor beta chain with its context. V shed 3 bases and J 3 bases; nucleotides not matched to a gene: 6. The germline V gene has CDR1 SGHRS and CDR2 YFSETQ. The CDR3 runs to 15 residues. The sample belongs to a study of blood T cell repertoires in COVID-19. Study summary: The samples span acute and convalescent COVID-19 from the United States, Italy and Spain. T cells, B-cell-depleted T cells, or PBMCs supplied cDNA or gDNA.

In the original analysis: Amplified reference gene primers provided the basis for estimating nucleated cell counts. Sequencing was performed with immunoSEQ multiplex PCR; in TCRdb, only in-frame clones are kept and a portion is missing. The DNA gave D and trimming, while V, J and clone size come from that table. Of 180,000 or so clones listed, approximately 86% were seen once; the top ten hold about 8.2%. Material for sequencing was peripheral blood. The J gene is TRBJ2-7, the V gene TRBV5-1; 10 bases are shared with TRBD2. The receptor comes from a man in his sixties with acute or convalescent COVID-19. CDR3: CASSSTSGMGYEQYF. DNA for the CDR3: TGCGCCAGCAGCTCCACTAGCGGGATGGGCTACGAGCAGTACTTC.